The clone carrying this T cell receptor (beta chain) was seen a few times. Its antigen is unknown. The data were taken from a study of T cell responses to AZD1222 COVID-19 vaccine. Study-level results: A reported finding is that nearly half of spike-specific TCRs target unmutated variant regions. Donors were chiefly white British, with a greater number of females, and clonal diversity was perhaps underestimated.

Clones were sequenced by immunoSEQ multiplex PCR, and TCRdb holds only the in-frame ones, with some missing. Of over 85,000 clones in the sample, roughly 89% were seen once. The clonotype originates from an adult in good health. The specimen was peripheral blood, collected on day 0 of AZD1222 vaccination.

The CDR3 nucleotides are TGTGCCAGCAGCTTGTTATCTTCGGCGGGGCCAGGCTACACCTTC. Encoded protein: CASSLLSSAGPGYTF. The V gene is TRBV5-6, the J gene TRBJ1-2; D perhaps matches TRBD1 (5 bases). Germline CDR1 and CDR2: SGHDT and YYEEEE. The V gene lost 1 base and the J gene lost 8 bases, with 18 bases spanning the gap. The length of the CDR3 is 15 residues.